This T cell receptor beta chain was captured by sequencing in a study of blood T cell repertoires in COVID-19. Assay used: immunoSEQ multiplex PCR; TCRdb lists only in-frame clones, some missing. The sample lists under 85,000 clones, roughly 84% occurring once. The Seattle patients, enrolled during active infection, were followed longitudinally. Germline V lookup: CDR1 LGHNT, CDR2 FRNRAP. The CDR3 runs to 16 residues. Losses at the gene ends were 1 base for V and 3 bases for J; bases not matched to a gene: 8. This receptor was identified in a man younger than 40 with COVID-19, enrolled during active disease. The chain couples TRBV12-5 to TRBJ1-1; 7 bases are shared with TRBD1. Sequencing was done on a sample of peripheral blood. The CDR3 sequence is CASGLAAGQGDTEAFF. In DNA form, the CDR3 reads TGTGCTAGTGGTTTGGCAGCCGGGCAGGGGGACACTGAAGCTTTCTTT.